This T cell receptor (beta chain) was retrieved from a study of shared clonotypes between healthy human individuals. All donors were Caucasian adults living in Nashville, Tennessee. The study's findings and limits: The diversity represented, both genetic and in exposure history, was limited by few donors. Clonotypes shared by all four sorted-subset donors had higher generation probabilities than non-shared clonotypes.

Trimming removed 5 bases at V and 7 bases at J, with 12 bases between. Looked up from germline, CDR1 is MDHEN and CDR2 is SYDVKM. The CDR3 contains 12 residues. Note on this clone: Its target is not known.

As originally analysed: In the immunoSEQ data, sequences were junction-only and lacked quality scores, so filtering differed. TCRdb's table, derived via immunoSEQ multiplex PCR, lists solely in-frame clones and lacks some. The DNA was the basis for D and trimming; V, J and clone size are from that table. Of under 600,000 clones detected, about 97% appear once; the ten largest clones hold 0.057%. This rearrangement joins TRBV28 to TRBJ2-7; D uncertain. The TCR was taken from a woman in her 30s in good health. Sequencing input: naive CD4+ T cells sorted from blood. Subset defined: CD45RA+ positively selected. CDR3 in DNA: TGTGCCAGCAGTCCCACCGGGTGGGAGCAGTACTTC. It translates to CASSPTGWEQYF.